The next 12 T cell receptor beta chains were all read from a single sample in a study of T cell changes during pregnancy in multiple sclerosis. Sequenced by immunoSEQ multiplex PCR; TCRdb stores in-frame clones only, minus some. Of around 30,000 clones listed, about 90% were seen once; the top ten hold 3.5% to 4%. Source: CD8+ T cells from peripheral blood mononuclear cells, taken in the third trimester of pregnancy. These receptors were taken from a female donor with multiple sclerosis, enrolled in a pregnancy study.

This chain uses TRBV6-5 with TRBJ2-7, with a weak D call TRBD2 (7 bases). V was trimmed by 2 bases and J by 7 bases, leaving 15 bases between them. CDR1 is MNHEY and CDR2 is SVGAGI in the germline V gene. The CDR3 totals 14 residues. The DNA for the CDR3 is TGTGCCAGCAGTTACGGGGGGGCTTCGAGGGAGCAGTACTTC. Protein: CASSYGGASREQYF.

The CDR3 sequence: CASSQDTQYF. The CDR3 nucleotides read TGTGCCAGTAGTCAAGATACGCAGTATTTT. The chain couples TRBV19 to TRBJ2-3; D gene unclear. Per the germline V gene, CDR1 is LNHDA and CDR2 is SQIVND (reference sequence). V lost 5 bases and J 5 bases, leaving 2 bases between the germline ends. The CDR3 is made up of 10 amino acids.

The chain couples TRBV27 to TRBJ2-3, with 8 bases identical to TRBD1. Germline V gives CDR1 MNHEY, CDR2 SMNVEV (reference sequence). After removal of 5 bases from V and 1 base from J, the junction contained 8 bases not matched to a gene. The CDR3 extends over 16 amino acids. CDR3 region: CASSPEPGQGTDTQYF. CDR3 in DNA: TGTGCCAGCAGTCCCGAACCGGGACAGGGCACAGATACGCAGTATTTT.

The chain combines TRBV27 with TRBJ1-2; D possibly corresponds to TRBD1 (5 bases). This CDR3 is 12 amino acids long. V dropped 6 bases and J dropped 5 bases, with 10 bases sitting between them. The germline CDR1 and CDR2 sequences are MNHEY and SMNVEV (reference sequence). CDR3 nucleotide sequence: TGTGCCAGCAGGCCGCAGGGATATGGCTACACCTTC. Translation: CASRPQGYGYTF.

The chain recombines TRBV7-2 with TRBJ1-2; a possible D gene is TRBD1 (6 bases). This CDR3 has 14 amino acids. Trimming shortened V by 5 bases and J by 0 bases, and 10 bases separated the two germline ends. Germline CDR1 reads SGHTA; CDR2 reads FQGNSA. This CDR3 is CASSPWTANYGYTF. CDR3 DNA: TGTGCCAGCAGCCCCTGGACAGCTAACTATGGCTACACCTTC.

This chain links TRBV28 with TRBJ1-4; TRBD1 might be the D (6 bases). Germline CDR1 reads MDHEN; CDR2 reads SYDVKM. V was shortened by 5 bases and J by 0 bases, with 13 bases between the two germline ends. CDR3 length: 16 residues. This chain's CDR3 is CASSPRGAATNEKLFF. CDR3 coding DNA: TGTGCCAGCAGTCCTCGGGGGGCTGCAACTAATGAAAAACTGTTTTTT.

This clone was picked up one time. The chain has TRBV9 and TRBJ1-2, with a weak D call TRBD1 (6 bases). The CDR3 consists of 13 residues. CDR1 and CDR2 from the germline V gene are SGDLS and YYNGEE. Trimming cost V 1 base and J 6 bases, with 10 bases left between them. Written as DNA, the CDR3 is TGTGCCAGCAGCGTAACAGGGAATAATGGCTACACCTTC. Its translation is CASSVTGNNGYTF.

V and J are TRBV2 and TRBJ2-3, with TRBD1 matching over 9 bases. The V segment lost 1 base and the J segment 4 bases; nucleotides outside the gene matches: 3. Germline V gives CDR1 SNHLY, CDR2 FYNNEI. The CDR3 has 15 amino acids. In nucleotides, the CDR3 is TGTGCCAGCAGTGAAGGGGACAGGGAGGCAGATACGCAGTATTTT. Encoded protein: CASSEGDREADTQYF. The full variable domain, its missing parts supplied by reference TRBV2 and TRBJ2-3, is EPEVTQTPSHQVTQMGQEVILRCVPISNHLYFYWYRQILGQKVEFLVSFYNNEISEKSEIFDDQFSVERPDGSNFTLKIRSTKLEDSAMYFCASSEGDREADTQYFGPGTRLTVL.

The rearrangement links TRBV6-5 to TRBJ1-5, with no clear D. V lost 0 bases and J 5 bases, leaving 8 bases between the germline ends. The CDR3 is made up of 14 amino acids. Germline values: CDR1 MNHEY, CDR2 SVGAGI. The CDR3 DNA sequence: TGTGCCAGCAGTTACTCGAGGTCGGATCAGCCCCAGCATTTT. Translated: CASSYSRSDQPQHF.

CDR3 residues: CASSLLGSAYNEQFF. In nucleotides, the CDR3 is TGTGCCAGCAGCTTGCTCGGGTCGGCCTACAATGAGCAGTTCTTC. This rearrangement joins TRBV7-6 to TRBJ2-1; unclear D gene. The CDR3 is 15 amino acids. Germline loops: CDR1 SGHVS, CDR2 FNYEAQ. V lost 3 bases and J 2 bases, leaving 11 bases between the germline ends.

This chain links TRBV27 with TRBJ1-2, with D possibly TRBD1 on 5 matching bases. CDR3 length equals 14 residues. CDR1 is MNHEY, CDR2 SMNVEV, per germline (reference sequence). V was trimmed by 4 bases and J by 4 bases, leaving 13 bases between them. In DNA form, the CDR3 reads TGTGCCAGCAGTTCAACAGGTAGCGGCTATGGCTACACCTTC. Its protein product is CASSSTGSGYGYTF.

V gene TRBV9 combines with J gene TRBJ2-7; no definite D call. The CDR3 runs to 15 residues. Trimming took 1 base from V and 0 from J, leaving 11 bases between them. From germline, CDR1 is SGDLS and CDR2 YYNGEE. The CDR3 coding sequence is TGTGCCAGCAGCGTAAGTCCTATGAACTCCTACGAGCAGTACTTC. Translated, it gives CASSVSPMNSYEQYF.